This is a list of T cell receptor beta chains from one sample in a study of CD8+ T cells in alopecia areata. TCRdb's table, derived via immunoSEQ multiplex PCR, lists solely in-frame clones and lacks some. Of fewer than 150,000 clones in the sample, around 61% are singletons; the top ten hold about 3%. The specimen was CD4+ T cells sorted from blood. The receptors were gathered from a human donor in good health. The CDR3 runs from the conserved cysteine through the conserved F or W. Fields, in order: D gene, clone size, J gene, V gene, CDR3 DNA, CDR3 protein. The D gene is left open where the match is weak. Expanded clones are given a class, and other clones once, few, many or no size at all.

>-|few|TRBJ2-1|TRBV14
TGTGCCAGCAGGACCGCCGGTTACAATGAGCAGTTCTTC
CASRTAGYNEQFF
>TRBD1|-|TRBJ1-1|TRBV5-4
TGTGCCAGCAGCTGGGACAGGTCCTACACTGAAGCTTTCTTT
CASSWDRSYTEAFF
>TRBD1|-|TRBJ1-2|TRBV30
TGTGCCTGGCTGACAGGGGGCAGAGGCTACACCTTC
CAWLTGGRGYTF
>-|-|TRBJ2-2|TRBV5-6
TGTGCCAGCAGCTTGTGGGGCACCTTGGGGGTGAACACCGGGGAGCTGTTTTTT
CASSLWGTLGVNTGELFF
>-|once|TRBJ2-4|TRBV27
TGTGCCAGCAGTTTGGACAGACTAAAAAAAAACATTCAGTACTTC
CASSLDRLKKNIQYF
>-|-|TRBJ1-3|TRBV30
TGTGCCTGGAGTAAAGACAGCCACTCTGGAAACACCATATATTTT
CAWSKDSHSGNTIYF
>-|-|TRBJ2-1|TRBV4-2
TGTGCCAGCAGCCAAGACTCATGGGCTAGCGAGAATGAGCAGTTCTTC
CASSQDSWASENEQFF
>TRBD1|-|TRBJ1-6|TRBV29-1
TGCAGCGAGCGGGACAGGTCTTTTCATAATTCACCCCTCCACTTT
CSERDRSFHNSPLHF
>TRBD1|-|TRBJ2-6|TRBV13
TGTGCCAGCAGCCGAGACAGGGTGAAAAGCTCTGGGGCCAACGTCCTGACTTTC
CASSRDRVKSSGANVLTF
>TRBD1|-|TRBJ2-7|TRBV4-1
TGCGCCAGCAGCCGAGGACAGGGCCACGAGCAGTACTTC
CASSRGQGHEQYF
>TRBD1|-|TRBJ2-5|TRBV6-1
TGTGCCAGCGCGACAGGGGGAAGCCAAGAGACCCAGTACTTC
CASATGGSQETQYF
>-|-|TRBJ2-2|TRBV6-1
TGTGCCAGCAGGAGAGGACAGTACACCGGGGAGCTGTTTTTT
CASRRGQYTGELFF
>-|-|TRBJ1-2|TRBV4-2
TGTGCCAGCAGCCCCTCGGGGCAGGCGGGCGGCTACACCTTC
CASSPSGQAGGYTF
>-|-|TRBJ2-7|TRBV5-6
TGTGCCAGCAGCTTGCAGGGCTACGAGCAGTACTTC
CASSLQGYEQYF
>-|-|TRBJ2-7|TRBV27
TGTGCCAGCATGGCTCCGGGTTGGCGCGAGCAGTACTTC
CASMAPGWREQYF
>TRBD1|few|TRBJ1-4|TRBV4-1
TGCGCCAGCAGCCGCCCCGGGACAGGGGACGAAAAACTGTTTTTT
CASSRPGTGDEKLFF
>-|-|TRBJ1-1|TRBV6-5
TGTGCCAGCACCTCGGACACTGAAGCTTTCTTT
CASTSDTEAFF
>TRBD2|-|TRBJ2-3|TRBV29-1
TGCAGCGTTTCCGGGCTAGCGGGGGCCTTTAGCACAGATACGCAGTATTTT
CSVSGLAGAFSTDTQYF
>TRBD1|few|TRBJ1-6|TRBV29-1
TGCAGCGTTTCCCTGAGTCAGGGGGCTGATTCACCCCTCCACTTT
CSVSLSQGADSPLHF
>TRBD1|-|TRBJ1-6|TRBV27
TGTGCCAGCAGTTTAAGAGGACAGGGGGCGTCCTATAATTCACCCCTCCACTTT
CASSLRGQGASYNSPLHF
>TRBD1|-|TRBJ1-2|TRBV18
TGTGCCAGCTCGCCGGACAGGGGATATGGCTACACCTTC
CASSPDRGYGYTF
>-|few|TRBJ2-7|TRBV4-1
TGCGCCAGCAGCCACAAGGGGTTGGACGAGCAGTACTTC
CASSHKGLDEQYF
>-|few|TRBJ1-4|TRBV6-6
TGTGCCAGCACCCGACAGGAACAAACTAATGAAAAACTGTTTTTT
CASTRQEQTNEKLFF
>-|few|TRBJ2-5|TRBV29-1
TGCAGCGTTGGGGATGAGACCCAGTACTTC
CSVGDETQYF
>-|-|TRBJ2-7|TRBV11-1
TGTGCCAGCAGCTCAGACCGGGGGGAGCAGTACTTC
CASSSDRGEQYF
>TRBD1|-|TRBJ2-3|TRBV30
TGTGCCTGGGGTCCAGGGGGAAGCACAGATACGCAGTATTTT
CAWGPGGSTDTQYF
>TRBD2|-|TRBJ2-1|TRBV9
TGTGCCAGCAGCGTAGTACTAGCGGGGCCACCCAATGAGCAGTTCTTC
CASSVVLAGPPNEQFF
>TRBD1|-|TRBJ1-2|TRBV5-1
TGCGCCAGCAGCTCCCAGGGGGCATTGTATGGCTACACCTTC
CASSSQGALYGYTF
>-|-|TRBJ1-2|TRBV7-3
TGTGCCAGCAGCTTAGTTAAGGGTCCCGGGACAACTTATGGCTACACCTTC
CASSLVKGPGTTYGYTF
>-|-|TRBJ2-6|TRBV29-1
TGCAGCGTTGGGGCTGGGGCCAACGTCCTGACTTTC
CSVGAGANVLTF
>-|-|TRBJ2-2|TRBV7-9
TGTGCCAGCAGCCTACTCCGCACCGGGGAGCTGTTTTTT
CASSLLRTGELFF
>-|-|TRBJ2-6|TRBV29-1
TGCAGCGTTGAAGTGGGGAGGTCTGGGGCCAACGTCCTGACTTTC
CSVEVGRSGANVLTF
>TRBD2|few|TRBJ2-3|TRBV15
TGTGCCACCAGCAGAGTAGAGCTAGCGGGGACCACAGATACGCAGTATTTT
CATSRVELAGTTDTQYF
>-|few|TRBJ1-1|TRBV20-1
TGCAGTGCAAGGAACACTGAAGCTTTCTTT
CSARNTEAFF
>TRBD1|few|TRBJ1-2|TRBV5-6
TGTGCCAGCAGCCCAACCCGACAGGGAAGTGGCTACACCTTC
CASSPTRQGSGYTF
>-|few|TRBJ2-2|TRBV29-1
TGCAGCGTTGAAGGGCGGGGCGGGGAGAACACCGGGGAGCTGTTTTTT
CSVEGRGGENTGELFF
>-|-|TRBJ1-1|TRBV25-1
TGTGCCAGCAGATTAGGAAACACTGAAGCTTTCTTT
CASRLGNTEAFF
>-|-|TRBJ2-5|TRBV9
TGTGCCAGCAGCCCCACCCAGGGGGAGACCCAGTACTTC
CASSPTQGETQYF
>-|-|TRBJ2-1|TRBV29-1
TGCAGCCTGGGGCTGAGCTCCTACAATGAGCAGTTCTTC
CSLGLSSYNEQFF
>-|-|TRBJ1-1|TRBV2
TGTGCCAGCAGTGAAGGACGGACGGTTAGTGAAGCTTTCTTT
CASSEGRTVSEAFF
>-|few|TRBJ1-6|TRBV27
TGTGCCAGCAGTTTATCCCCGAGACAGAATTCACCCCTCCACTTT
CASSLSPRQNSPLHF
>TRBD1|-|TRBJ2-7|TRBV18
TGTGCCAGCTCCCAGACAGGGGGCGCCTACGAGCAGTACTTC
CASSQTGGAYEQYF
>TRBD1|-|TRBJ1-5|TRBV6-6
TGTGCCAGTGGACAGGGGCCGAATCAGCCCCAGCATTTT
CASGQGPNQPQHF
>-|-|TRBJ2-5|TRBV19
TGTGCCGCTGGACGGCGGGGGCGGGGAGAGACCCAGTACTTC
CAAGRRGRGETQYF